Given below is one TCR beta chain in context. Its specificity is unknown. V shed 3 bases and J shed 4 bases, with 14 bases lying between them. CDR1 is SGHRS, CDR2 YFSETQ, per germline. The CDR3 extends over 14 amino acids. The data originate from a study of T cell responses to AZD1222 COVID-19 vaccine. Study-level results: None of the repertoires were sampled until the peak T cell response had passed. Of spike-specific TCRs, nearly half reportedly target regions left unmutated in variants.

The table came from immunoSEQ multiplex PCR; TCRdb's copy has only in-frame clones and leaves some out. The sample consists of roughly 180,000 clones, 85% to 95% of them appearing once. The starting material was peripheral blood, obtained 28 days after the second dose of the MenACWY control vaccine. The TCR originated in an adult who received the MenACWY meningococcal vaccine as a control. This rearrangement joins TRBV5-1 to TRBJ2-7; possible D gene TRBD2, 6 bases. This CDR3 is CASSSVDGSYEQYF. CDR3 DNA: TGCGCCAGCAGCTCGGTGGACGGGAGTTACGAGCAGTACTTC.